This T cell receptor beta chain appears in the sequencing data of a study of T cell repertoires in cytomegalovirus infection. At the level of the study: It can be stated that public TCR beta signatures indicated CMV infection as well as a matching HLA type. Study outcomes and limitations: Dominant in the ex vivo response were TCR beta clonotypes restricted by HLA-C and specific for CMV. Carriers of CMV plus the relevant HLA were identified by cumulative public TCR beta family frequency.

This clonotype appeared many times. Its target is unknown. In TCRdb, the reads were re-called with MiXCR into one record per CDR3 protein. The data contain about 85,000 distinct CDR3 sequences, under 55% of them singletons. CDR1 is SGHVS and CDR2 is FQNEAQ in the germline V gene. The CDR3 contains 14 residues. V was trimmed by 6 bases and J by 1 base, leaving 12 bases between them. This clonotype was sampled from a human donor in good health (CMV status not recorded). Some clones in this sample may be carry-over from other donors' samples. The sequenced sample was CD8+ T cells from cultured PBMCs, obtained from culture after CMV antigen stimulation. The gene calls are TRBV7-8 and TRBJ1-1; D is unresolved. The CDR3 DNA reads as TGTGCCAGCAGTTACGCCGGGGAGAACACTGAAGCTTTCTTT. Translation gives CASSYAGENTEAFF.